The subject of this entry is one T cell receptor beta chain. The antigen is not known. The entry originates in a study of T cells expressing NK-cell markers. Turning to the study itself: Each TCR beta repertoire originated in sorted T cells that were CD3+CD56+NKG2C+, CD3+CD56+NKG2C- or CD3+CD56-NKG2C+. Seven donors tested HCMV-seropositive and one tested seronegative among the eight sequenced.

Following a re-call of the 5' RACE reads, TCRdb has one entry per CDR3 protein and lacks DNA. The sample totals 500,000 to 700,000 distinct CDR3 sequences. The study's findings and limits: For a handful of donors, the dominant NKG2C+ clonotypes made up roughly 1.0-7.5% of their CD8+ T cells. There were a few donors in whom these clonotypes also led the CD3+CD56-NKG2C+ fraction.

Germline CDR1 is SGHDT and CDR2 is YYEEEE. The CDR3 spans 15 residues. Sequenced input: blood T cells: a sorted CD56 or NKG2C T cell subset, CD4+ or CD8+ T cells, or bulk PBMC T cells (not recorded which). The sequence derives from a man aged 18 to 30 in good health. The J gene is TRBJ2-3, the V gene TRBV5-6; TCRdb selects TRBD2, and the lack of DNA leaves this call unchecked. The CDR3 spells CASTGEGLSTDTQYF. The complete variable domain, with remaining parts taken from reference TRBV5-6 and TRBJ2-3, reads DAGVTQSPTHLIKTRGQQVTLRCSPKSGHDTVSWYQQALGQGPQFIFQYYEEEERQRGNFPDRFSGHQFPNYSSELNVNALLLGDSALYLCASTGEGLSTDTQYFGPGTRLTVL.